The next 15 T cell receptor beta chains were all read from a single sample in a study of blood T cell repertoires in COVID-19. Using immunoSEQ multiplex PCR, the repertoire was profiled, and TCRdb retains in-frame clones only, with some absent. The sample has under 130,000 clones; nearly 90% are singletons. Sequencing was carried out using peripheral blood. The receptors stem from a man in his fifties in a cohort sampled during active COVID-19.

The CDR3 sequence: CASRAQVAGTDTQYF. In nucleotides, the CDR3 is TGTGCCAGCAGGGCCCAGGTAGCGGGCACAGATACGCAGTATTTT. The gene calls are TRBV28 and TRBJ2-3; tentative D call: TRBD2 (6 bases). V lost 6 bases, J lost 1 base, and 14 bases lay in between. CDR3 length: 15 residues. CDR1 and CDR2 (germline): MDHEN, SYDVKM.

The chain has TRBV27 and TRBJ1-6; TRBD1 matches 9 bases. The CDR3 covers 16 residues. The junction had 0 bases not matched to a gene; V was cut back by 3 bases and J by 0 bases. CDR1 is MNHEY and CDR2 is SMNVEV in the germline V gene (reference sequence). The CDR3, as DNA: TGTGCCAGCAGTTTGGACAGGGGCTCCTATAATTCACCCCTCCACTTT. It yields the protein CASSLDRGSYNSPLHF.

This chain uses TRBV7-9 with TRBJ2-1; a possible D gene is TRBD1 (7 bases). CDR3 length equals 12 residues. Germline values: CDR1 SEHNR, CDR2 FQNEAQ (reference sequence). V was cut by 4 bases and J by 15 bases, with 16 bases left in between. The CDR3 sequence: CASSSDAGGGFF. DNA of the CDR3: TGTGCCAGCAGCTCAGACGCAGGGGGAGGGTTCTTC.

J is TRBJ2-5 and V is TRBV6-5; 15 bases map to TRBD2. The CDR3 sequence is 15 residues long. The V gene end was trimmed by 10 bases and the J gene end by 2 bases; junction bases not matched to a gene: 5. Germline CDR1 and CDR2: MNHEY and SVGAGI. The CDR3 sequence is CATGLAGGGQETQYF. In nucleotides, the CDR3 is TGTGCCACAGGACTAGCGGGGGGGGGTCAAGAGACCCAGTACTTC.

This clone was observed a single time. The chain uses TRBV3-1 (or the pseudogene TRBV3-2) and TRBJ1-2; 11 nucleotides agree with TRBD1. Germline V CDR1 and CDR2: LGHDT, YNNKEL (reference sequence). The trim removed 3 bases at V and 8 bases at J, leaving 2 bases unmatched. The CDR3 contains 13 residues. The CDR3 sequence: CASSQRDRGGYTF. CDR3 nucleotide sequence: TGTGCCAGCAGCCAGAGGGACAGGGGGGGCTACACCTTC.

Only one count was recorded for this clone. The rearrangement links TRBV5-4 to TRBJ2-7; TRBD2 might be the D (6 bases). Germline CDR1 SGHNT, CDR2 YYREEE (reference sequence). The CDR3 runs 15 residues. The DNA for the CDR3 is TGTGCCAGCAGGTTGGGACTCGATGGCTCCCACGAGCAGTACGTC. Amino acids: CASRLGLDGSHEQYV.

V gene TRBV28 combines with J gene TRBJ2-3; TRBD2 matches 8 bases. The CDR3 sequence is 15 residues long. Losses at the gene ends were 4 bases for V and 0 bases for J; bases not matched to a gene: 3. Germline values: CDR1 MDHEN, CDR2 SYDVKM. Here the CDR3 reads CASSSAGESTDTQYF. Written as DNA, the CDR3 is TGTGCCAGCAGTTCAGCGGGGGAGAGCACAGATACGCAGTATTTT.

V gene TRBV24-1 combines with J gene TRBJ2-3; maybe TRBD1 (5 bases). The germline CDR1 and CDR2 sequences are KGHDR and SFDVKD. The CDR3 extends over 13 amino acids. Trimming removed 6 bases from V and 3 bases from J, with 9 bases in between. CDR3 sequence reads: CATSWQGTDTQYF. The CDR3 DNA follows: TGTGCCACCAGTTGGCAGGGAACAGATACGCAGTATTTT.

The genes are TRBV4-1 and TRBJ1-6; no reliable D call. The length of the CDR3 is 13 residues. V gave up 0 bases and J gave up 8 bases, with 5 bases separating them. The germline CDR1 and CDR2 sequences are MGHRA and YSYEKL. CDR3 bases: TGCGCCAGCAGCCAAGAGGCCCATTCACCCCTCCACTTT. The encoded protein is CASSQEAHSPLHF.

The chain couples TRBV19 to TRBJ1-5, with D possibly matching TRBD1 (5 bases). Per germline, CDR1 LNHDA and CDR2 SQIVND (reference sequence). With 0 bases removed from V and 3 bases from J, the gap between germline ends came to 9 bases. The CDR3 runs to 15 residues. The DNA for the CDR3 is TGTGCCAGTAGTATAGAGGGGGGATCCAATCAGCCCCAGCATTTT. Residues: CASSIEGGSNQPQHF. Based on the CDR3 plus reference TRBV19 and TRBJ1-5, the full variable domain is DGGITQSPKYLFRKEGQNVTLSCEQNLNHDAMYWYRQDPGQGLRLIYYSQIVNDFQKGDIAEGYSVSREKKESFPLTVTSAQKNPTAFYLCASSIEGGSNQPQHFGDGTRLSIL.

The genes are TRBV4-2 and TRBJ2-5; tentative D call: TRBD2 (7 bases). Germline CDR1 reads LGHNA; CDR2 reads YNFKEQ. The ends were cut back, 0 bases at V and 3 bases at J, with 20 bases in the middle. The CDR3 length is 18 residues. The CDR3 DNA is TGTGCCAGCAGCCAAGATCGGGGTGGGGGGGCCCGCAAAGAGACCCAGTACTTC. This gives the protein CASSQDRGGGARKETQYF.

V usage is TRBV2 and J usage is TRBJ2-7; 11 bases fit TRBD1. Trimming cost V 8 bases and J 4 bases; bases outside gene matches: 1. The CDR3 totals 12 residues. Germline V gene lookup returns CDR1 SNHLY and CDR2 FYNNEI. The CDR3, as DNA: TGTGCCAGCGGGGACAGGGGGTACGAGCAGTACTTC. As protein: CASGDRGYEQYF.

V gene TRBV4-2 combines with J gene TRBJ1-2; D remains unclear. The germline V gene encodes CDR1 LGHNA and CDR2 YNFKEQ. The CDR3 runs 13 residues. Between the trimmed V and J ends, which lost 0 bases and 8 bases, there was a span of 10 bases. As DNA, the CDR3 is TGTGCCAGCAGCCAAGAGACGGCGGGGGGCTACACCTTC. Translating gives CASSQETAGGYTF.

The chain combines TRBV6-4 with TRBJ1-6, with TRBD1 identical over 7 bases. The length of the CDR3 is 15 residues. J lost 9 bases, V lost 4 bases, and 9 bases had no gene match. Per germline, CDR1 MRHNA and CDR2 SNTAGT. The CDR3 reads CASSASTQGGSPLHF. In nucleotides, the CDR3 is TGTGCCAGCAGTGCATCTACTCAGGGGGGTTCACCCCTCCACTTT.

The rearrangement links TRBV3-1 (or the pseudogene TRBV3-2) to TRBJ1-6; unclear D gene. Germline V CDR1 and CDR2: LGHDT, YNNKEL (reference sequence). Trimming took off 5 bases at V and 10 bases at J, with 12 bases between the two ends. The CDR3 loop spans 13 amino acids. CDR3 residues: CASSSLAGSPLHF. In nucleotides, the CDR3 is TGTGCCAGCAGCTCCTTGGCGGGCTCACCCCTCCACTTT.